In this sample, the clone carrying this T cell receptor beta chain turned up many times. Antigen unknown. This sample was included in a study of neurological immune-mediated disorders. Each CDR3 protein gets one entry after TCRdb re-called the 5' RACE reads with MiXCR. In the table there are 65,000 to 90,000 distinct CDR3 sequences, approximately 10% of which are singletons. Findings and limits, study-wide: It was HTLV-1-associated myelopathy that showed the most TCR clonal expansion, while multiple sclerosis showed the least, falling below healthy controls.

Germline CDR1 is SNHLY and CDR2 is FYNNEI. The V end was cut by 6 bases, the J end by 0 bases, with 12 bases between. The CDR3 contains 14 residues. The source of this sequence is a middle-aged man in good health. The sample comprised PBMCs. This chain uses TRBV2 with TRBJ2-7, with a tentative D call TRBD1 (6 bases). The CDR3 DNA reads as TGTGCCAGCAGAACCTGGGACAACTCCTACGAGCAGTACTTC. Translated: CASRTWDNSYEQYF.